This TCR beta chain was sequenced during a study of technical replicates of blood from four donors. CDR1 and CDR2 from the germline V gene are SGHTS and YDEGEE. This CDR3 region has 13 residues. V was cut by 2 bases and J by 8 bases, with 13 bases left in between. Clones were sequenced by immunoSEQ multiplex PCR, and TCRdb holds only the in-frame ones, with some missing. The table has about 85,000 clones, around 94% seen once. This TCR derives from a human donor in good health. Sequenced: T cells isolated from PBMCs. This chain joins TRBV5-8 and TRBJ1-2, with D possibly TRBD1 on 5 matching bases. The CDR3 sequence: CASSFGGTEGYTF. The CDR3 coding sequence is TGTGCCAGCAGCTTTGGAGGGACGGAAGGCTACACCTTC.